The TCR beta chain under discussion was sequenced for a study of T cells in localized non-small cell lung cancer. With respect to this clone: Its antigen is as yet unknown.

The CDR3 sequence is 14 residues long. V shed 1 base, J shed 5 bases, and the junction held 0 bases outside the gene matches. In germline, CDR1 is LNHDA, CDR2 SQIVND (reference sequence). Clones were read by immunoSEQ multiplex PCR, and TCRdb kept only the in-frame ones, dropping some. The repertoire holds some 31,000 clones, with about 80% as singletons. Findings and limits, study-wide: The appearance of a median approximately 60 of the top 100 tumor clones was seen in adjacent lung. Measurement of T cell clonality placed uninvolved adjacent lung highest, above the level in tumor. Only one tumor region was sequenced, so heterogeneity remains possible. Among blood samples, higher T cell density accompanied longer overall survival.

This chain links TRBV19 with TRBJ2-5, with 11 positions matching TRBD2. The sequence derives from a male donor older than 55 with stage II squamous cell lung carcinoma. The specimen comprised peripheral blood, sampled before any cancer treatment. CDR3 sequence: CASSIASGGETQYF. In DNA, the CDR3 is TGTGCCAGTAGTATAGCTAGCGGGGGGGAGACCCAGTACTTC.